The next 13 T cell receptor beta chains were all read from a single sample in a study of blood T cell repertoires in COVID-19. The assay was immunoSEQ multiplex PCR, and TCRdb's table has in-frame clones only and misses some. This sample yields some 140,000 clones, of which almost 85% are seen a single time; 5% to 7% belongs to the top ten. What was sequenced was PBMCs or T cells enriched from blood (not recorded which). Receptors originate from a man between 35 and 55 years old with acute COVID-19.

For this clone: Other nucleotide sequences from this sample produce the same CDR3. The rearrangement joins TRBV5-6 to TRBJ2-5; D is uncertain. This CDR3 region has 11 residues. Germline V CDR1 and CDR2: SGHDT, YYEEEE. V gave up 8 bases and J gave up 1 base, with 6 bases separating them. The DNA for the CDR3 is TGTGCCAGTAGCCGCCAAGAGACCCAGTACTTC. Protein product: CASSRQETQYF.

V gene TRBV5-8 combines with J gene TRBJ1-2, with 11 bases that match TRBD1. There are 12 residues in the CDR3. The germline CDR1 and CDR2 sequences are SGHTS and YDEGEE. V lost 5 bases and J lost 11; bases outside the gene matches: 5. The CDR3 sequence: CASSWTGGSYTF. The CDR3 region has the DNA TGTGCCAGCAGTTGGACAGGGGGCAGTTACACCTTC.

This CDR3 reads CASSLAGPNIQYF. CDR3 bases: TGTGCCAGCAGCTTGGCAGGGCCAAACATTCAGTACTTC. V and J are TRBV5-6 and TRBJ2-4; a possible D gene is TRBD1 (5 bases). The CDR3 runs 13 residues. V was pared by 0 bases and J by 6 bases, with 7 bases between. CDR1 is SGHDT and CDR2 is YYEEEE in the germline V gene.

This clone is a singleton in its sample. This chain joins TRBV28 and TRBJ1-1; D remains unclear. The CDR3 has 13 residues. V gave up 3 bases and J gave up 5 bases, with 10 bases separating them. CDR1 and CDR2 from the germline V gene are MDHEN and SYDVKM. CDR3 DNA: TGTGCCAGCAGTTTCTGGGGAGGAACTGAAGCTTTCTTT. This translates into CASSFWGGTEAFF.

V is TRBV27 and J is TRBJ1-1; 7 positions agree with TRBD1. This CDR3 contains 14 residues. Per germline, CDR1 MNHEY and CDR2 SMNVEV (reference sequence). V was clipped by 2 bases and J by 3 bases; unmatched bases: 3. The CDR3 protein is CASSLLGQYTEAFF. CDR3 in DNA: TGTGCCAGCAGTTTACTGGGACAGTACACTGAAGCTTTCTTT.

This clone has just a few counts. The chain combines TRBV7-6 with TRBJ1-3; D is perhaps TRBD1 (6 bases). The CDR3 extends over 17 amino acids. With 2 bases removed from V and 1 base from J, the gap between germline ends came to 15 bases. Germline V gene data show CDR1 as SGHVS and CDR2 as FNYEAQ. The CDR3 DNA follows: TGTGCCAGCAGCTTAAACGGGGGGCCCCGGTCTGGAAACACCATATATTTT. It is translated as CASSLNGGPRSGNTIYF. The whole variable domain, remainder taken from reference TRBV7-6 and TRBJ1-3, is GAGVSQSPRYKVTKRGQDVALRCDPISGHVSLYWYRQALGQGPEFLTYFNYEAQQDKSGLPNDRFSAERPEGSISTLTIQRTEQRDSAMYRCASSLNGGPRSGNTIYFGEGSWLTVV.

The V call is TRBV11-3, the J call TRBJ2-1, with 7 positions matching TRBD1. The germline CDR1 and CDR2 sequences are SGHNT and YENEEA. CDR3 size: 15 residues. Trimming at V came to 2 bases and at J to 4 bases, leaving 5 bases not matched to a gene. Here the CDR3 reads CASSLMTGLYNEQFF. As DNA, the CDR3 is TGTGCCAGCAGCTTAATGACAGGGCTATACAATGAGCAGTTCTTC.

CDR3 nucleotide sequence: TGCAGCGTTGACCGGACAGGAACTAATGAAAAACTGTTTTTT. Translation: CSVDRTGTNEKLFF. The chain is built from TRBV29-1 and TRBJ1-4; 7 nucleotides agree with TRBD1. The CDR3 sequence is 14 residues long. The J segment lost 1 base and the V segment lost 3 bases, leaving 2 bases of the junction unmatched. The germline gives CDR1 SQVTM, CDR2 ANQGSEA.

The J gene is TRBJ1-6, the V gene TRBV28; 10 nucleotides align to TRBD1. V gave up 5 bases and J gave up 10 bases; unmatched junction bases: 5. The germline CDR1 and CDR2 sequences are MDHEN and SYDVKM. The CDR3 consists of 14 residues. The CDR3 here is CASSVRDRGSPLHF. The CDR3 bases are TGTGCCAGCAGTGTGAGGGACAGGGGATCACCCCTCCACTTT.

The chain recombines TRBV7-8 with TRBJ1-3; D ambiguous. The CDR3 sequence is 14 residues long. CDR1 is SGHVS and CDR2 is FQNEAQ in the germline V gene. Between the trimmed V and J ends, which lost 5 bases and 2 bases, there was a span of 10 bases. CDR3 coding DNA: TGTGCCAGCAGCCCGTGGGGAGCTGGAAACACCATATATTTT. This gives the protein CASSPWGAGNTIYF.

DNA of the CDR3: TGTGCCAGCAGCTTAAACGAGGATTCACCCCTCCACTTT. Translation gives CASSLNEDSPLHF. The chain links TRBV7-6 to TRBJ1-6; D is uncertain. The germline V and J ends were trimmed by 2 bases and 8 bases, with 7 bases remaining between them. The germline V gene encodes CDR1 SGHVS and CDR2 FNYEAQ. This CDR3 is built from 13 residues.

The V and J genes are TRBV27 and TRBJ1-6; D may be TRBD1 (6 bases). CDR3 length: 18 residues. The ends were cut back, 1 base at V and 8 bases at J, with 21 bases in the middle. Germline CDR1 MNHEY, CDR2 SMNVEV (reference sequence). CDR3 in amino acids: CASSLYSLGVGAYSPLHF. In DNA, the CDR3 is TGTGCCAGCAGTTTATATTCCTTAGGGGTGGGGGCTTATTCACCCCTCCACTTT.

This chain connects TRBV19 to TRBJ1-6, with no clear D. Trimming took off 1 base at V and 7 bases at J, with 14 bases between the two ends. CDR1 and CDR2 (germline): LNHDA, SQIVND (reference sequence). The CDR3 is 16 residues long. The CDR3 spells CASSIGSMAGNSPLHF. CDR3 DNA sequence: TGTGCCAGTAGTATAGGGAGTATGGCTGGGAATTCACCCCTCCACTTT.